Listed below are T cell receptor beta chains from one sample, sequenced in a study of cytomegalovirus exposure and HLA in healthy donors. The table came from immunoSEQ multiplex PCR; TCRdb's copy has only in-frame clones and leaves some out. The table has about 130,000 clones, approximately 69% seen once. Sequencing was carried out using PBMCs. Receptor source: a man aged 35 to 55 in good health and CMV-seropositive. The CDR3 runs from the conserved cysteine through the conserved F or W. Fields, in order: clone size, D gene, V gene, J gene, CDR3 DNA, CDR3 protein. The D gene is left open where the match is weak. Size is stated for part of the rows, as once, few or many counts, or as a class when the clone is expanded.

size: .
D: .
V: TRBV11-3
J: TRBJ2-1
DNA: TGTGCCAGCAGCTTAGAGGGGGGGCCAGCAGATGAGCAGTTCTTC
CDR3: CASSLEGGPADEQFF

size: .
D: TRBD1
V: TRBV4-1
J: TRBJ1-2
DNA: TGCGCCAGAAGCCCCCGCAGACAGGGGAATAACTATGGCTACACCTTC
CDR3: CARSPRRQGNNYGYTF

size: once
D: .
V: TRBV5-1
J: TRBJ1-2
DNA: TGCGCCAGCAGCATTCCCCCCTCCGATGGCTACACCTTC
CDR3: CASSIPPSDGYTF

size: .
D: TRBD1
V: TRBV11-3
J: TRBJ2-1
DNA: TGTGCCAGCAGCTTAGCTTGGGGGACAGGGGGATACAATGAGCAGTTCTTC
CDR3: CASSLAWGTGGYNEQFF

size: .
D: TRBD2
V: TRBV6-1
J: TRBJ2-7
DNA: TGTGCCAGCAGTGCCGGGAGGTCGTTGGACGAGCAGTACTTC
CDR3: CASSAGRSLDEQYF

size: few
D: .
V: TRBV15
J: TRBJ2-3
DNA: TGTGCCACCAGCAGCCGAGACGGGGGCACAGATACGCAGTATTTT
CDR3: CATSSRDGGTDTQYF

size: .
D: .
V: TRBV19
J: TRBJ1-4
DNA: TGTGCCAGTAGAGACACTGTGGGAGCGGAAAAACTGTTTTTT
CDR3: CASRDTVGAEKLFF

size: .
D: .
V: TRBV9
J: TRBJ1-6
DNA: TGTGCCAGCAGCCCAGCGTCAGGGGCCCGTAATTCACCCCTCCACTTT
CDR3: CASSPASGARNSPLHF

size: .
D: .
V: TRBV7-6
J: TRBJ1-5
DNA: TGTGCCAGCAGCTTAGAACGGGGGAACAATCAGCCCCAGCATTTT
CDR3: CASSLERGNNQPQHF

size: .
D: .
V: TRBV6-4
J: TRBJ2-1
DNA: TGTGCCAGCAGGCAGGGGCCTAGCTCCTACAATGAGCAGTTCTTC
CDR3: CASRQGPSSYNEQFF

size: few
D: .
V: TRBV5-1
J: TRBJ2-1
DNA: TGCGCCAGCAGCGCAGGGCAGAGTTACAATGAGCAGTTCTTC
CDR3: CASSAGQSYNEQFF

size: .
D: TRBD1
V: TRBV5-1
J: TRBJ2-1
DNA: TGCGCCAGCAGCCCGGACAGGGTTTTCAATGAGCAGTTCTTC
CDR3: CASSPDRVFNEQFF

size: .
D: .
V: TRBV7-8
J: TRBJ2-1
DNA: TGTGCCAGCAGCCTGCCGGGTAGGAATGAGCAGTTCTTC
CDR3: CASSLPGRNEQFF

size: .
D: TRBD2
V: TRBV5-6
J: TRBJ2-5
DNA: TGTGCCAGCAGCTACCCGATCGCTAGCGGGGTCCAAGAGACCCAGTACTTC
CDR3: CASSYPIASGVQETQYF